This T cell receptor beta chain was observed in a study of T cells expressing NK-cell markers. Background on the study: One of eight sequenced donors was HCMV-seronegative; the other seven were seropositive.

Scientists made TCR beta cDNA using 5'RACE template switching with UMIs. TCRdb reanalyzed the 5' RACE reads, giving one entry per CDR3 protein sequence and no DNA. This table lists 300,000 to 500,000 distinct CDR3 sequences. Germline loops: CDR1 LNHDA, CDR2 SQIVND (reference sequence). The length of the CDR3 is 14 residues. With respect to this clonotype: Its antigen is as yet unknown.

The study, taken as a whole, reports: Once again these clonotypes came out on top in the CD3+CD56-NKG2C+ fraction of several donors.

The receptor was isolated from a woman aged 45-59 years in good health. Material for sequencing was blood T cells: a sorted CD56 or NKG2C T cell subset, CD4+ or CD8+ T cells, or bulk PBMC T cells (not recorded which). The chain carries TRBV19 and TRBJ1-3; TCRdb's D call, TRBD1, is unchecked because there is no DNA. The CDR3 region is CASSIPRTANTIYF.